Following are 14 T cell receptor beta chains from one sample sequenced in a study of blood T cell repertoires in COVID-19. Sequenced by immunoSEQ multiplex PCR; TCRdb stores in-frame clones only, minus some. Altogether about 170,000 clones are present, approximately 84% being singletons, with the ten largest covering less than 15%. Material for sequencing was peripheral blood. The receptor source for this set is a man younger than 35 with active or convalescent COVID-19.

The chain links TRBV27 to TRBJ1-5; no clear D gene. Germline V lookup: CDR1 MNHEY, CDR2 SMNVEV (reference sequence). This CDR3 region has 15 residues. V dropped 1 base and J dropped 3 bases, with 10 bases sitting between them. CDR3 bases: TGTGCCAGCAGTTTATTTGACTCAACCAATCAGCCCCAGCATTTT. Amino acid sequence: CASSLFDSTNQPQHF.

This chain joins TRBV18 and TRBJ2-7; D is possibly TRBD1 (6 bases). The CDR3 consists of 12 residues. Trimming took off 2 bases at V and 7 bases at J, with 9 bases between the two ends. Germline CDR1 and CDR2: KGHSH and LQKENI. The CDR3 here is CASSPTGREQYF. The DNA for the CDR3 is TGTGCCAGCTCACCAACAGGGCGGGAGCAGTACTTC.

The CDR3, as DNA: TGCGCCAGCAGCCCCGGGACAGGTGCCTACGAGCAGTACTTC. Its protein is CASSPGTGAYEQYF. V is TRBV5-1 and J is TRBJ2-7; TRBD1 aligns across 8 bases. The CDR3 is 14 residues long. With V trimmed by 4 bases and J by 2 bases, 5 bases remained unmatched. The germline V gene encodes CDR1 SGHRS and CDR2 YFSETQ.

V is TRBV18 and J is TRBJ2-7; 7 nucleotides agree with TRBD2. Germline V lookup: CDR1 KGHSH, CDR2 LQKENI. CDR3 length: 16 amino acids. V lost 3 bases to trimming and J lost 7 bases; unmatched junction nucleotides: 15. CDR3 region: CASSPYDTGYGGEQYF. The CDR3 region has the DNA TGTGCCAGCTCACCGTACGACACGGGCTACGGGGGGGAGCAGTACTTC.

The chain couples TRBV19 to TRBJ1-4, with D possibly TRBD1 on 5 matching bases. The CDR3 length is 15 residues. V was clipped by 5 bases and J by 7 bases, with 17 bases between them. Per the germline V gene, CDR1 is LNHDA and CDR2 is SQIVND (reference sequence). The CDR3 loop reads CASSLTVRVGEKLFF. The CDR3, as DNA: TGTGCCAGTAGTCTGACAGTTAGAGTGGGTGAAAAACTGTTTTTT. The full variable domain, its missing parts supplied by reference TRBV19 and TRBJ1-4, is DGGITQSPKYLFRKEGQNVTLSCEQNLNHDAMYWYRQDPGQGLRLIYYSQIVNDFQKGDIAEGYSVSREKKESFPLTVTSAQKNPTAFYLCASSLTVRVGEKLFFGSGTQLSVL.

The J gene is TRBJ1-5, the V gene TRBV10-1; the D gene is possibly TRBD1 (5 bases). The CDR3 runs to 13 residues. V lost 2 bases and J lost 5, with 7 bases in between. CDR1 is WNHNN and CDR2 is SYGVQD in the germline V gene (reference sequence). The CDR3 coding sequence is TGCGCCAGCAGTGAGCGGGGGTATCAGCCCCAGCATTTT. Protein sequence: CASSERGYQPQHF.

This clone came up once. The chain carries TRBV12-5 and TRBJ1-4; the match to TRBD1 covers 11 bases. CDR1 is LGHNT, CDR2 FRNRAP, per germline. The J segment lost 0 bases and the V segment lost 5 bases, leaving 2 bases of the junction unmatched. This CDR3 comprises 16 residues. The CDR3 DNA reads as TGTGCTAGTGGTCCGGGACAGGGGGCAACTAATGAAAAACTGTTTTTT. Protein sequence: CASGPGQGATNEKLFF.

The chain couples TRBV2 to TRBJ2-3, with D tentatively TRBD2 (5 bases). CDR1 and CDR2 (germline): SNHLY, FYNNEI. This CDR3 is 11 amino acids long. Trimming took off 8 bases at V and 7 bases at J, with 10 bases between the two ends. As DNA, the CDR3 is TGTGCCAGCGGGAGTCTGAATACGCAGTATTTT. It is translated as CASGSLNTQYF.

The chain has TRBV6-6 and TRBJ1-4; the D is unclear. Trimming cost V 6 bases and J 3 bases, with 8 bases left between them. This CDR3 comprises 13 residues. CDR1 and CDR2 from the germline V gene are MNHNY and SVGAGI (reference sequence). The CDR3 loop is CASRREANEKLFF. The CDR3 DNA reads TGTGCCAGCAGACGCGAAGCTAATGAAAAACTGTTTTTT.

This clone was counted a single time. The V gene is TRBV7-9, the J gene TRBJ1-2; the D is unclear. The V end lost 5 bases, the J end lost 3 bases, and 16 bases lay between the germline ends. This CDR3 region has 15 residues. Germline assignment: CDR1 SEHNR and CDR2 FQNEAQ (reference sequence). The CDR3 region is CASSLTMGGDYGYTF. In nucleotides, the CDR3 is TGTGCCAGCAGCCTCACGATGGGAGGTGACTATGGCTACACCTTC. The full variable domain, with the rest looked up from reference TRBV7-9 and TRBJ1-2, is DTGVSQNPRHKITKRGQNVTFRCDPISEHNRLYWYRQTLGQGPEFLTYFQNEAQLEKSRLLSDRFSAERPKGSFSTLEIQRTEQGDSAMYLCASSLTMGGDYGYTFGSGTRLTVV.

This clone was observed a single time. The chain uses TRBV18 and TRBJ1-2; D uncertain. This CDR3 is 14 amino acids long. Germline V gene lookup returns CDR1 KGHSH and CDR2 LQKENI. V was trimmed by 3 bases and J by 1 base, leaving 9 bases between them. Written as DNA, the CDR3 is TGTGCCAGCTCACCTGGCACAGTTAACTATGGCTACACCTTC. This encodes CASSPGTVNYGYTF. The variable domain in full, with the rest retrieved from reference TRBV18 and TRBJ1-2, is NAGVMQNPRHLVRRRGQEARLRCSPMKGHSHVYWYRQLPEEGLKFMVYLQKENIIDESGMPKERFSAEFPKEGPSILRIQQVVRGDSAAYFCASSPGTVNYGYTFGSGTRLTVV.

A word on this clone: The sample holds other DNA sequences that translate to the same CDR3. The chain has TRBV7-3 and TRBJ2-2; no definite D call. This CDR3 has 14 residues. V dropped 0 bases and J dropped 1 base, with 3 bases sitting between them. Per the germline V gene, CDR1 is SGHTA and CDR2 is FQGTGA. This CDR3 is CASSLTRNTGELFF. For the CDR3, the DNA is TGTGCCAGCAGCTTAACTAGGAACACCGGGGAGCTGTTTTTT.

The genes are TRBV5-1 and TRBJ2-7, with a possible D match to TRBD1 (5 bases). Between the trimmed V and J ends, which lost 4 bases and 2 bases, there was a span of 10 bases. The CDR3 consists of 13 residues. Germline V gene sequence: CDR1 SGHRS, CDR2 YFSETQ. For the CDR3, the DNA is TGCGCCAGCAGCCCCCAGGGTCCCTACGAGCAGTACTTC. This gives the protein CASSPQGPYEQYF.

This rearrangement joins TRBV4-2 to TRBJ2-5, with 8 bases that match TRBD2. CDR3 size: 15 residues. The ends lost 0 bases at V and 5 bases at J; junction bases unmatched: 5. Germline values: CDR1 LGHNA, CDR2 YNFKEQ. CDR3 in DNA: TGTGCCAGCAGCCAAGAGACGGGAGGGAGTGAGACCCAGTACTTC. Protein sequence: CASSQETGGSETQYF.